One and the same sample provided the 9 T cell receptor beta chains below, sequenced in a study of T-cell reconstitution after alpha-beta-depleted transplantation in children (dated by TCRdb to 2016 to 2018). Library preparation was by PCR. Sequencing was performed on an Illumina HiSeq 2500. Molecular barcoding was employed in the preparation of TCR libraries, with unique molecular identifiers being used to normalize TCRbeta repertoire quantification. Using fastp trimming at Q25 and MiXCR clonotype assembly, TCRdb reanalyzed the public sequencing data and kept in-frame beta chains. Entries are consolidated by CDR3 protein sequence, retaining the most common genes and DNA. This sample gives approximately 490,000 distinct CDR3 sequences in total; under 15% of them show up just once. Around 6% of the sample is in the top ten clones. Sequenced material: PBMCs from the stem cell graft donor, taken from the stem cell graft. All receptors derive from a human donor who donated a stem cell graft to a child with combined immunodeficiency.

This clonotype was recorded a few times. This chain uses TRBV29-1 with TRBJ2-7; D remains unclear. Germline lookup yields CDR1 SQVTM and CDR2 ANQGSEA. V was shortened by 4 bases and J by 3 bases, with 16 bases between the two germline ends. The CDR3 is 14 amino acids. CDR3 amino acids: CSVVQFARYYEQYF. The CDR3 coding sequence is TGCAGCGTTGTACAGTTCGCTAGATACTACGAGCAGTACTTC.

This clonotype was seen a handful of times. The V gene is TRBV7-2, the J gene TRBJ2-1; D is unresolved. V lost 0 bases and J lost 8, with 11 bases in between. The CDR3 consists of 14 residues. Germline-derived CDR1 and CDR2 are SGHTA and FQGNSA. The CDR3 loop reads CASSLASGTYEQFF. Here the CDR3 DNA reads TGTGCCAGCAGCTTAGCGTCAGGTACATATGAGCAGTTCTTC.

V is TRBV6-5 and J is TRBJ2-1; 9 bases are shared with TRBD2. This CDR3 comprises 18 residues. V lost 2 bases to trimming and J lost 6 bases; unmatched junction nucleotides: 14. CDR1 and CDR2 (germline): MNHEY, SVGAGI. The CDR3 protein is CASSYHGAGGLLTNEQFF. In nucleotides, the CDR3 is TGTGCCAGCAGTTACCATGGGGCGGGGGGGCTCCTTACCAATGAGCAGTTCTTC.

In the case of this clonotype: This may stem from a read error, because a much larger clone lies one nucleotide away. The V and J genes are TRBV12-3 or TRBV12-4 and TRBJ2-3, with D hard to call. The CDR3 loop spans 16 amino acids. Trimming shortened V by 4 bases and J by 0 bases, and 14 bases separated the two germline ends. In nucleotides, the CDR3 is TGTGCCAGCAGTTCTGGTGCGCGATCAAGCACAGATACGCAGTATTTT. This codes for CASSSGARSSTDTQYF.

Of note for this clonotype: This clone may be a read error of a much larger clone one base away. The gene calls are TRBV28 and TRBJ2-2; the D is unclear. The CDR3 runs to 10 residues. With 7 bases removed from V and 6 bases from J, the gap between germline ends came to 3 bases. The germline CDR1 and CDR2 sequences are MDHEN and SYDVKM. The CDR3 here is CASKAGELFF. CDR3 nucleotides: TGTGCCAGCAAGGCCGGGGAGCTGTTTTTT. Looking up the rest from reference TRBV28 and TRBJ2-2 gives the full variable domain: DVKVTQSSRYLVKRTGEKVFLECVQDMDHENMFWYRQDPGLGLRLIYFSYDVKMKEKGDIPEGYSVSREKKERFSLILESASTNQTSMYLCASKAGELFFGEGSRLTVL.

This clonotype was seen more than once but under ten times. V is TRBV4-3 and J is TRBJ2-7; D is perhaps TRBD1 (6 bases). The CDR3 totals 16 residues. Trimming pared 0 bases from V and 0 bases from J, leaving 12 bases between. Germline assignment: CDR1 LGHNA and CDR2 YSLEER. CDR3 protein: CASSQDTRGSSYEQYF. CDR3 nucleotide sequence: TGCGCCAGCAGCCAAGATACGAGGGGGAGCTCCTACGAGCAGTACTTC.

This clonotype turned up a few times. The chain uses TRBV20-1 and TRBJ2-5; 8 nucleotides match TRBD2. The CDR3 loop spans 14 amino acids. V gave up 3 bases and J gave up 5 bases; unmatched junction bases: 8. The germline V gene encodes CDR1 DFQATT and CDR2 SNEGSKA (reference sequence). In DNA, the CDR3 is TGCAGTGCTAGCGATAGCGGGACGGACGAGACCCAGTACTTC. Amino acids: CSASDSGTDETQYF.

The table lists this clonotype with a few counts. This chain connects TRBV6-2 or TRBV6-3 to TRBJ2-3; no clear D gene. The V gene's germline CDR1 is MNHEY and CDR2 SVGEGT. With 4 bases removed from V and 7 bases from J, the gap between germline ends came to 3 bases. The CDR3 consists of 10 residues. CDR3 coding DNA: TGTGCCAGCAGTTCCCATACGCAGTATTTT. It encodes CASSSHTQYF.

V usage is TRBV12-3 or TRBV12-4 and J usage is TRBJ2-3; the match to TRBD2 covers 7 bases. The ends lost 3 bases at V and 6 bases at J; junction bases unmatched: 9. This CDR3 spans 15 amino acids. CDR3 nucleotide sequence: TGTGCCAGCAGTTTTGGCGGGAGCAATTTTGATACGCAGTATTTT. Its protein is CASSFGGSNFDTQYF.